The rows below give T cell receptor beta chains drawn from one sample of a study of shared clonotypes between healthy human individuals. Profiling relied on immunoSEQ multiplex PCR, and the TCRdb table lists in-frame clones only, not all of them. This sample has around 2,000,000 clones, with about 95% found just once. The sequenced sample consisted of naive CD8+ T cells sorted from blood. These receptors came from a man aged 18 to 29 in good health. The CDR3 runs from the conserved cysteine through the conserved F or W. The D gene is left open where the match is weak.

D gene	CDR3 length	V gene	J gene	CDR3 DNA	CDR3 protein
TRBD1	14	TRBV9	TRBJ2-7	TGTGCCAGCAGCGTAGGGCAGGGGGCCTACGAGCAGTACTTC	CASSVGQGAYEQYF
-	16	TRBV6-5	TRBJ2-2	TGTGCCAGCAGTTACTCGACGGGGGAGTGGACCGGGGAGCTGTTTTTT	CASSYSTGEWTGELFF
-	13	TRBV5-1	TRBJ2-7	TGCGCCAGCAGCATCGGACAGTACTACGAGCAGTACTTC	CASSIGQYYEQYF
TRBD2	14	TRBV6-5	TRBJ2-5	TGTGCCAGCAGTTACTACTTCGGGGGGGAGACCCAGTACTTC	CASSYYFGGETQYF
TRBD2	13	TRBV5-6	TRBJ2-7	TGTGCCAGCAGCTTGCCTAGCGGCTACGAGCAGTACTTC	CASSLPSGYEQYF
-	15	TRBV7-9	TRBJ2-1	TGTGCCAGCAGCTTCCGGACAGAAGCCTACAATGAGCAGTTCTTC	CASSFRTEAYNEQFF
-	12	TRBV11-1	TRBJ2-3	TGTGCCAGCAGCTTACTAGGCGATACGCAGTATTTT	CASSLLGDTQYF
-	13	TRBV4-3	TRBJ2-7	TGCGCCAGCAGTCCTGACACCTTCTACGAGCAGTACTTC	CASSPDTFYEQYF
-	13	TRBV30	TRBJ1-1	TGTGCCTGGAGTGTACTATTCAACACTGAAGCTTTCTTT	CAWSVLFNTEAFF
-	11	TRBV12-5	TRBJ2-5	TGTGCTAGTGGCTCCGAGGAGACCCAGTACTTC	CASGSEETQYF
-	15	TRBV6-5	TRBJ1-1	TGTGCCAGCAGTTACTCGGGGGGATCGAACACTGAAGCTTTCTTT	CASSYSGGSNTEAFF